The rows below give T cell receptor beta chains drawn from one sample of a study of blood T cell repertoires in COVID-19. Measured with immunoSEQ multiplex PCR; TCRdb has only the in-frame clones, and not every one. The sample has about 240,000 clones, roughly nine tenths seen once. The sequencing input was peripheral blood. Receptor source: a man aged 55-75 years with acute or convalescent COVID-19. Each CDR3 is given with its conserved first and last residue. A D gene is named only where the DNA matches it firmly. Only some rows state a clone size, as once, few, many or a class for expanded clones.

>once|TRBV5-6|TRBJ1-1|TRBD1
CASSLGGQGRTEAFF
TGTGCCAGCAGCTTGGGGGGACAGGGAAGGACTGAAGCTTTCTTT
>NA|TRBV10-3|TRBJ2-3|TRBD2
CAISESGEAGDTQYF
TGTGCCATCAGTGAGTCGGGAGAAGCGGGGGATACGCAGTATTTT
>once|TRBV10-3|TRBJ2-3|NA
CAISTQGGTDTQYF
TGTGCCATCAGCACACAGGGGGGGACAGATACGCAGTATTTT
>NA|TRBV5-1|TRBJ1-2|NA
CASSLVLNREGYGYTF
TGCGCCAGCAGCTTGGTGTTAAACAGGGAGGGCTATGGCTACACCTTC
>NA|TRBV29-1|TRBJ1-2|TRBD1
CSVEEMTGGYGYTF
TGCAGCGTTGAAGAGATGACAGGGGGATATGGCTACACCTTC
>NA|TRBV11-3|TRBJ2-7|TRBD2
CASGGSGRASYEQYF
TGTGCCAGCGGAGGGAGCGGGAGGGCCAGCTACGAGCAGTACTTC
>NA|TRBV11-3|TRBJ2-5|NA
CASSPSRGLQETQYF
TGTGCCAGCAGCCCCAGTCGCGGGTTGCAAGAGACCCAGTACTTC
>once|TRBV6-5|TRBJ2-1|NA
CASSPRRGNEQFF
TGTGCCAGCAGTCCCCGCCGGGGAAATGAGCAGTTCTTC
>NA|TRBV2|TRBJ1-2|TRBD1
CASSESGQGGYTF
TGTGCCAGCAGTGAAAGCGGACAGGGCGGCTACACCTTC
>NA|TRBV3-1/TRBV3-2|TRBJ2-7|NA
CASSQADTYEQYF
TGTGCCAGCAGCCAAGCGGACACCTACGAGCAGTACTTC